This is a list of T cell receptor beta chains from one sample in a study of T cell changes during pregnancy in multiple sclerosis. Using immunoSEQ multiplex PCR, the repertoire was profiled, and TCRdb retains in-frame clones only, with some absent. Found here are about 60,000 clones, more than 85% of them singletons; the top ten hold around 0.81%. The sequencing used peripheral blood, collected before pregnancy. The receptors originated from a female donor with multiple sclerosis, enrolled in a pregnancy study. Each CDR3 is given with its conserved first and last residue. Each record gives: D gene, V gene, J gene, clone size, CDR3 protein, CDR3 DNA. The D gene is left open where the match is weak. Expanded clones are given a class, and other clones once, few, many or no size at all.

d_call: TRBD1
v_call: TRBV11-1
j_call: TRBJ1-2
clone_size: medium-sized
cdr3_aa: CASSPPRTGIYGYTF
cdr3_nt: TGTGCCAGCAGCCCACCCCGGACAGGGATCTATGGCTACACCTTC

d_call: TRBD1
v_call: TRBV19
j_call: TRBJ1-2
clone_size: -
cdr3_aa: CASRRSGTGANYGYTF
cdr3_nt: TGTGCCAGTAGGCGATCCGGGACAGGGGCAAACTATGGCTACACCTTC

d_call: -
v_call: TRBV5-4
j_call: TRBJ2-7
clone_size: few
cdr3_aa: CASSLETAFSYEQYF
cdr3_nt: TGTGCCAGCAGCTTAGAGACAGCTTTCTCCTACGAGCAGTACTTC

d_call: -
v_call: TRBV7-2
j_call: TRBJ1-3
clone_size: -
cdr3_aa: CASSRVVSGNTIYF
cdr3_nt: TGTGCCAGCAGCCGAGTAGTCTCTGGAAACACCATATATTTT

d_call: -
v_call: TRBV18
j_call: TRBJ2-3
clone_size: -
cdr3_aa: CASSPRRGIDTQYF
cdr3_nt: TGTGCCAGCTCACCGAGAAGGGGAATAGATACGCAGTATTTT

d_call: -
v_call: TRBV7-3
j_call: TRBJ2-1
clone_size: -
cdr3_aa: CASSPPAAANEQFF
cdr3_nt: TGTGCCAGCAGCCCCCCGGCGGCTGCCAATGAGCAGTTCTTC

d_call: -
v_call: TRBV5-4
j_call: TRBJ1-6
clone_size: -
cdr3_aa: CASSPDPYPGNSPLHF
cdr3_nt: TGTGCCAGCAGTCCCGACCCGTATCCGGGGAATTCACCCCTCCACTTT

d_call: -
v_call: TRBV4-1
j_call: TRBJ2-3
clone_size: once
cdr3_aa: CASSPGEGGADTQYF
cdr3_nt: TGCGCCAGCAGCCCGGGGGAGGGGGGAGCAGATACGCAGTATTTT

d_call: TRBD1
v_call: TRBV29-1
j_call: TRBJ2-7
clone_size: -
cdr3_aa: CSVDVGQDSYEQYF
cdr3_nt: TGCAGCGTTGATGTGGGACAGGACTCCTACGAGCAGTACTTC

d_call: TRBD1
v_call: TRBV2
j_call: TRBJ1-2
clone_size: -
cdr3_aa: CASSHEAPGTAKTNYGYTF
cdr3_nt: TGTGCCAGCAGCCATGAGGCTCCCGGGACAGCTAAAACCAACTATGGCTACACCTTC

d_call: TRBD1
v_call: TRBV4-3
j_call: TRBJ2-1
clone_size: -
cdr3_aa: CASSGDREYNEQFF
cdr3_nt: TGCGCCAGCAGCGGGGACAGGGAATACAATGAGCAGTTCTTC

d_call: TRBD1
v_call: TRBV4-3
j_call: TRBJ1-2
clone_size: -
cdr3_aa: CASSQVSAGGHGYTF
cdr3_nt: TGCGCCAGCAGCCAAGTGTCAGCAGGGGGGCATGGCTACACCTTC

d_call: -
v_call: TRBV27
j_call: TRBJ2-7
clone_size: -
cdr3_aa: CASSFYRGSLYEQYF
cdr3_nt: TGTGCCAGCAGTTTTTACCGGGGGTCCCTCTACGAGCAGTACTTC

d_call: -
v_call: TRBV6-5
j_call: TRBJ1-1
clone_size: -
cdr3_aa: CASSRSTRDTEAFF
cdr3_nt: TGTGCCAGCAGTAGAAGTACGAGGGACACTGAAGCTTTCTTT

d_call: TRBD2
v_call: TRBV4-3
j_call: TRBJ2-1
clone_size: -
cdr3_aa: CASSRMAGDGNEQFF
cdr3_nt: TGCGCCAGCAGCCGAATGGCGGGGGATGGCAATGAGCAGTTCTTC

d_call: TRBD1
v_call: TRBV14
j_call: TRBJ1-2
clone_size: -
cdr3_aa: CASSQEGTAVFTYGYTF
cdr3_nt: TGTGCCAGCAGCCAAGAAGGGACAGCAGTCTTCACCTATGGCTACACCTTC

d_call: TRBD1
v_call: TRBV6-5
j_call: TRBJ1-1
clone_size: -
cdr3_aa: CASNQGGTEAFF
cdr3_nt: TGTGCCAGCAACCAGGGGGGCACTGAAGCTTTCTTT

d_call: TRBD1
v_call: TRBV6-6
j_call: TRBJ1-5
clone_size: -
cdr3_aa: CASSWGQGGQPQHF
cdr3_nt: TGTGCCAGCAGTTGGGGACAGGGTGGCCAGCCCCAGCATTTT

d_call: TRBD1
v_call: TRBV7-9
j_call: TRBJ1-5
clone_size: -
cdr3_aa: CASSSTGGAGNQPQHF
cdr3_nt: TGTGCCAGCAGCTCAACAGGGGGCGCGGGCAATCAGCCCCAGCATTTT

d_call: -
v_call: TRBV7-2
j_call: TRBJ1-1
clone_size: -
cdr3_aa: CASSTHGTPNAEAFF
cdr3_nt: TGTGCCAGCAGCACTCACGGGACTCCCAACGCTGAAGCTTTCTTT

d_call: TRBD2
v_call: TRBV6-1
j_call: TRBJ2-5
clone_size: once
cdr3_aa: CASSGTFTGGTQYF
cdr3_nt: TGTGCCAGCAGTGGGACCTTCACGGGAGGGACCCAGTACTTC

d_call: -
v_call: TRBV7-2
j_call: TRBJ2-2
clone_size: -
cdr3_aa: CASSKPRTGELFF
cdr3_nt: TGTGCCAGCAGCAAGCCCCGCACCGGGGAGCTGTTTTTT

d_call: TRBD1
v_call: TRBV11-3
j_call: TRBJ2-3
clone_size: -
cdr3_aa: CASSIGQGRDTQYF
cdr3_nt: TGTGCCAGCAGCATAGGACAGGGAAGAGATACGCAGTATTTT

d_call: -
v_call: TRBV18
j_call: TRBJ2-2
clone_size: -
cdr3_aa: CASSPGQNTGELFF
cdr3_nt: TGTGCCAGCTCACCTGGACAGAACACCGGGGAGCTGTTTTTT

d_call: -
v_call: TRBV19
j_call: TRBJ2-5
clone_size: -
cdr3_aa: CASSMVDSQETQYF
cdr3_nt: TGTGCCAGTAGTATGGTGGACAGTCAAGAGACCCAGTACTTC

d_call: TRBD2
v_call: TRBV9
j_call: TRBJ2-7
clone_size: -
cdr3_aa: CASSVTSGGHYEQYF
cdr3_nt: TGTGCCAGCAGCGTAACTAGCGGGGGGCATTACGAGCAGTACTTC

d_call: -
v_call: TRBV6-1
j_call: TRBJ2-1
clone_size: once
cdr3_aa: CASTAPVGDHEQFF
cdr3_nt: TGTGCCAGCACCGCACCTGTGGGCGACCATGAGCAGTTCTTC

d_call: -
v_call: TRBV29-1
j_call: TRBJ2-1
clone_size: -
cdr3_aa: CSLSDRYNEQFF
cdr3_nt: TGCAGCTTGTCGGACAGATACAATGAGCAGTTCTTC

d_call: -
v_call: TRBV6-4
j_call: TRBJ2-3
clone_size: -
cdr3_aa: CASSEGGGATDTQYF
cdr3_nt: TGTGCCAGCAGTGAGGGTGGGGGGGCCACAGATACGCAGTATTTT